This TCR beta chain was observed in a study of T-cell reconstitution after alpha-beta-depleted transplantation in children. Notes on the study in general: The origin of alpha-beta T cells about two months after transplant was reportedly several hundred expanded graft clones.

A library of TCRbeta sequences, prepared with unique molecular identifiers, was generated. TCRdb re-analysed the PCR reads in MiXCR, keeping a single row per CDR3 protein. In the table there are about 980,000 distinct CDR3 sequences, 25% to 30% of which are singletons. Details on this clonotype: The antigen is undetermined.

The length of the CDR3 is 15 residues. V shed 6 bases, J shed 5 bases, and the junction held 12 bases outside the gene matches. Germline V CDR1 and CDR2: SQVTM, ANQGSEA. Sequencing was performed on PBMCs, mostly from graft donor cells, taken 360 days after TCRalphabeta/CD19-depleted stem cell transplant. V gene TRBV29-1 combines with J gene TRBJ2-5; 10 nucleotides line up with TRBD2. This TCR derives from a boy younger than two who had a stem cell transplant for SCID, so the T cells may come from the graft donor. As DNA, the CDR3 is TGCAGCGTGGGCCCTAGCGGGGGACCGCGGGAGACCCAGTACTTC. Translating it yields CSVGPSGGPRETQYF.